Below, 27 T cell receptor beta chains from the same sample are listed, as sequenced in a study of regulatory T cells in long-lasting Graves disease. With iRepertoire HTBI primers and Arm-PCR of CDR3 regions, TCR beta libraries were built. TCRdb reprocessed the multiplex PCR reads with MiXCR, giving one entry per CDR3 protein. Here the sample spans about 220,000 distinct CDR3 sequences, around a fifth being singletons. Regarding time point: newly diagnosed GD, antithyroid drugs for less than 3 months. RNA from PBMCs was the source of the TCR library. This sample was shared with a second study, whose subject was T cells in Graves' hyperthyroidism and ophthalmopathy.

The sequencing used peripheral blood mononuclear cells (PBMCs), collected at new diagnosis, from a patient treated with antithyroid drugs. The receptors were sampled from a woman under 40 with Graves disease.

This clonotype was counted at least ten times. The chain is built from TRBV6-1 and TRBJ2-2; D is uncertain. CDR3 size: 15 residues. V lost 5 bases to trimming and J lost 2 bases, with 12 bases between them. Germline V gene data show CDR1 as MNHNS and CDR2 as SASEGT. CDR3 nucleotides: TGTGCCAGCAGTATACTACCATCCAACACCGGGGAGCTGTTTTTT. Translated, it gives CASSILPSNTGELFF.

This clonotype occurred many times. The CDR3 DNA is TGCGCCAGCAGCCAAGTTCTTGGACAGGCCCCCTACGAGCAGTACTTC. Encoded protein: CASSQVLGQAPYEQYF. This chain connects TRBV4-1 to TRBJ2-7, with TRBD1 matching over 7 bases. J was trimmed by 2 bases and V by 1 base; bases with no gene match: 8. This CDR3 comprises 16 residues. The germline gives CDR1 MGHRA, CDR2 YSYEKL.

This clonotype was picked up many times. CDR3 residues: CASSPLQRVMHNEQFF. CDR3 coding DNA: TGTGCCAGCAGTCCTCTACAGCGGGTGATGCACAATGAGCAGTTCTTC. This chain connects TRBV12-3 or TRBV12-4 to TRBJ2-1, with TRBD2 as a possible D gene (6 bases). The CDR3 consists of 16 residues. V was clipped by 5 bases and J by 5 bases, with 19 bases between them.

This clonotype was counted at least ten times. The chain combines TRBV6-2 or TRBV6-3 with TRBJ1-4, with D perhaps TRBD1 (6 bases). The CDR3 extends over 17 amino acids. Trimming stripped 4 bases from V and 1 base from J, with 16 bases between. Germline V gene sequence: CDR1 MNHEY, CDR2 SVGEGT. The CDR3 DNA reads TGTGCCAGCAGTTCCCCTCCGGGGACACGAACTAATGAAAAACTGTTTTTT. Translating gives CASSSPPGTRTNEKLFF.

The table lists this clonotype with many counts. The V gene is TRBV30, the J gene TRBJ1-3; D ambiguous. Trimming pared 4 bases from V and 0 bases from J, leaving 10 bases between. CDR3 size: 14 residues. Germline CDR1 and CDR2: GTSNPN and SVGIG (reference sequence). CDR3 in DNA: TGTGCCTGGAATCGGGGTTACTCTGGAAACACCATATATTTT. Amino acid sequence: CAWNRGYSGNTIYF. Looking up the rest from reference TRBV30 and TRBJ1-3 gives the full variable domain: SQTIHQWPATLVQPVGSPLSLECTVEGTSNPNLYWYRQAAGRGLQLLFYSVGIGQISSEVPQNLSASRPQDRQFILSSKKLLLSDSGFYLCAWNRGYSGNTIYFGEGSWLTVV.

Ten or more counts support this clonotype. The chain links TRBV28 to TRBJ1-1, with TRBD1 identical over 8 bases. Losses at the gene ends were 5 bases for V and 4 bases for J; bases not matched to a gene: 3. Germline V gene data show CDR1 as MDHEN and CDR2 as SYDVKM. The CDR3 totals 13 residues. The DNA of the CDR3 is TGTGCCAGCAGTCTGACAGGGGTCACTGAAGCTTTCTTT. Protein: CASSLTGVTEAFF. The full variable domain, rest sourced from reference TRBV28 and TRBJ1-1, is DVKVTQSSRYLVKRTGEKVFLECVQDMDHENMFWYRQDPGLGLRLIYFSYDVKMKEKGDIPEGYSVSREKKERFSLILESASTNQTSMYLCASSLTGVTEAFFGQGTRLTVV.

V is TRBV28 and J is TRBJ1-4; D is perhaps TRBD1 (5 bases). The germline CDR1 and CDR2 sequences are MDHEN and SYDVKM. This CDR3 is built from 17 residues. With 4 bases removed from V and 6 bases from J, the gap between germline ends came to 21 bases. The CDR3 region has the DNA TGTGCCAGCAGTTCCCCCGTCCGACAGTACGAGGATGAAAAACTGTTTTTT. Protein: CASSSPVRQYEDEKLFF. The complete variable domain, with remaining parts taken from reference TRBV28 and TRBJ1-4, reads DVKVTQSSRYLVKRTGEKVFLECVQDMDHENMFWYRQDPGLGLRLIYFSYDVKMKEKGDIPEGYSVSREKKERFSLILESASTNQTSMYLCASSSPVRQYEDEKLFFGSGTQLSVL.

This rearrangement joins TRBV2 to TRBJ2-1, with a tentative D call TRBD2 (6 bases). Trimming stripped 4 bases from V and 0 bases from J, with 13 bases between. CDR3 length: 16 amino acids. Germline lookup yields CDR1 SNHLY and CDR2 FYNNEI. The chain's CDR3 is CASSGRGLSSYNEQFF. The CDR3 DNA reads TGTGCCAGCAGTGGGCGGGGTTTAAGCTCCTACAATGAGCAGTTCTTC.

This clonotype was seen ten or more times. V usage is TRBV7-8 and J usage is TRBJ1-2; D remains ambiguous. CDR3 length: 16 amino acids. V lost 1 base, J lost 4 bases, and 16 bases lay in between. Germline CDR1 reads SGHVS; CDR2 reads FQNEAQ. The CDR3: CASSLVIVPDPYGYTF. The CDR3 DNA sequence: TGTGCCAGCAGCTTAGTCATTGTTCCAGACCCCTATGGCTACACCTTC.

V gene TRBV28 combines with J gene TRBJ1-2; D ambiguous. Germline assignment: CDR1 MDHEN and CDR2 SYDVKM. The CDR3 is 11 amino acids. The V end lost 3 bases, the J end lost 8 bases, and 7 bases lay between the germline ends. The CDR3: CASSLPTGYTF. The CDR3 DNA follows: TGTGCCAGCAGTTTGCCCACCGGCTACACCTTC.

This clonotype came up many times. The chain couples TRBV14 to TRBJ2-3, with TRBD2 identical over 13 bases. V lost 0 bases, J lost 2 bases, and 5 bases stayed unmatched. The CDR3 spans 18 residues. The V gene's germline CDR1 is SGHDN and CDR2 FVKESK. In DNA, the CDR3 is TGTGCCAGCAGCCAAGATTACACTAGCGGGAGGGTCACAGATACGCAGTATTTT. The encoded protein is CASSQDYTSGRVTDTQYF.

There are many counts of this clonotype. This chain connects TRBV3-1 to TRBJ2-2, with TRBD2 matching over 7 bases. This CDR3 contains 16 residues. Germline-derived CDR1 and CDR2 are LGHDT and YNNKEL (reference sequence). Germline trimming cut 6 bases from V and 5 bases from J; bases unmatched to any gene: 12. Here the CDR3 DNA reads TGTGCCAGCAGGGAGGGCTGGCGGGAGAGGACCGGGGAGCTGTTTTTT. Translation: CASREGWRERTGELFF.

Concerning this clonotype itself: It may be a read error: a sequence one base away is much more abundant. This chain joins TRBV10-2 and TRBJ2-5; maybe TRBD2 (6 bases). The CDR3 covers 13 residues. Germline values: CDR1 WSHSY, CDR2 SAAADI. CDR3 nucleotides: TGCGCCACTGAGGGACTTGACCAAGAGCCCCAGTACTTC. As protein: CATEGLDQEPQYF.

This clonotype turned up a few times. This chain connects TRBV5-8 to TRBJ2-4; 10 bases fit TRBD1. Germline values: CDR1 SGHTS, CDR2 YDEGEE. This CDR3 contains 13 residues. Trimming removed 4 bases from V and 9 bases from J; junction bases left unmatched: 4. The DNA of the CDR3 is TGTGCCAGCAGCCGGGACAGGGGTGCCATTCAGTACTTC. Translated: CASSRDRGAIQYF. Supplemented by reference TRBV5-8 and TRBJ2-4, the full variable domain reads EAGVTQSPTHLIKTRGQQATLRCSPISGHTSVYWYQQALGLGLQFLLWYDEGEERNRGNFPPRFSGRQFPNYSSELNVNALELEDSALYLCASSRDRGAIQYFGAGTRLSVL.

As regards this clonotype: A far bigger clonotype differs at one base, so this is likely a read error. This chain uses TRBV27 with TRBJ2-7; 10 nucleotides agree with TRBD1. The V segment lost 5 bases and the J segment 7 bases; nucleotides outside the gene matches: 14. The germline gives CDR1 MNHEY, CDR2 SMNVEV (reference sequence). The CDR3 extends over 16 amino acids. The CDR3 nucleotides read TGTGCCAGCAGTCCCCTGACAGGGGGCGGCTACAATGAGCAGTACTTC. Translating gives CASSPLTGGGYNEQYF.

At least ten counts were recorded for this clonotype. J is TRBJ1-2 and V is TRBV2; tentative D call: TRBD1 (5 bases). The CDR3 contains 13 residues. Germline loops: CDR1 SNHLY, CDR2 FYNNEI. V was pared by 3 bases and J by 7 bases, with 12 bases between. The DNA for the CDR3 is TGTGCCAGCAGTGACCCGGACATTAGTGGCTACACCTTC. Translating gives CASSDPDISGYTF.

The sample holds many counts of this clonotype. V gene TRBV20-1 combines with J gene TRBJ2-5, with no clear D. The CDR3 length is 14 residues. Germline V gene sequence: CDR1 DFQATT, CDR2 SNEGSKA (reference sequence). V was trimmed by 0 bases and J by 1 base, leaving 9 bases between them. The CDR3 protein is CSARDGGPQETQYF. DNA of the CDR3: TGCAGTGCTAGAGATGGTGGCCCCCAAGAGACCCAGTACTTC.

This clonotype came up many times. This rearrangement joins TRBV3-1 to TRBJ2-3, with 8 bases lining up with TRBD2. The V and J ends lost 4 bases and 5 bases, in that order; junction bases with no gene match: 8. This CDR3 region has 15 residues. Germline-derived CDR1 and CDR2 are LGHDT and YNNKEL (reference sequence). CDR3 sequence reads: CASSRGAGEGDTQYF. DNA for the CDR3: TGTGCCAGCAGCCGGGGAGCGGGAGAGGGAGATACGCAGTATTTT.

The J gene is TRBJ1-2, the V gene TRBV6-2 or TRBV6-3, with 7 bases aligning to TRBD1. The V and J ends lost 8 bases and 4 bases, in that order; junction bases with no gene match: 19. Per the germline V gene, CDR1 is MNHEY and CDR2 is SVGEGT. The CDR3 sequence is 17 residues long. CDR3 nucleotide sequence: TGTGCCAGCGATTTTCGGGGCCTAGGGGGGACAGCCTATGGCTACACCTTC. Its translation is CASDFRGLGGTAYGYTF.

This clonotype occurred a few times. The chain recombines TRBV28 with TRBJ2-5; the D is unclear. Trimming stripped 5 bases from V and 1 base from J, with 26 bases between. This CDR3 region has 19 residues. CDR1 is MDHEN and CDR2 is SYDVKM in the germline V gene. CDR3 bases: TGTGCCAGCAGTCTAACCCTTTGGGGTGGAGTTAGTCCCCAAGAGACCCAGTACTTC. It translates to CASSLTLWGGVSPQETQYF.

About this clonotype itself: Since a much larger clone is just one base distant, this may be a read error. This rearrangement joins TRBV6-1 to TRBJ1-4, with unresolved D. The CDR3 consists of 15 residues. CDR1 and CDR2 (germline): MNHNS, SASEGT. Trimming left V 4 bases short and J 3 bases short, with 12 bases between. The CDR3 here is CASSGEGRPNEKLFF. DNA of the CDR3: TGTGCCAGCAGTGGAGAGGGCAGGCCTAATGAAAAACTGTTTTTT.

This clonotype has a count of ten or more. V usage is TRBV30 and J usage is TRBJ2-7; TRBD2 matches 9 bases. CDR1 is GTSNPN and CDR2 is SVGIG in the germline V gene (reference sequence). This CDR3 is 13 amino acids long. The J segment lost 6 bases and the V segment lost 0 bases, leaving 3 bases of the junction unmatched. The chain's CDR3 is CAWSVRREGEQYF. DNA for the CDR3: TGTGCCTGGAGTGTGAGGCGGGAGGGCGAGCAGTACTTC.

This clonotype was seen at least ten times. The V and J genes are TRBV6-2 or TRBV6-3 and TRBJ2-5; 9 bases align to TRBD1. The CDR3 extends over 15 amino acids. Germline CDR1 and CDR2: MNHEY and SVGEGT. The ends lost 4 bases at V and 5 bases at J; junction bases unmatched: 8. CDR3 sequence reads: CASSFPGQGRETQYF. The DNA for the CDR3 is TGTGCCAGCAGTTTCCCGGGACAGGGTCGGGAGACCCAGTACTTC.

The table lists this clonotype with a few counts. CDR3 DNA sequence: TGCAGTGCCCCCAAAAGCGGGAGGGACAATGAGCAGTTCTTC. Translation: CSAPKSGRDNEQFF. The rearrangement uses TRBV20-1 and TRBJ2-1; 10 bases agree with TRBD2. From germline, CDR1 is DFQATT and CDR2 SNEGSKA (reference sequence). V was pared by 6 bases and J by 5 bases, with 7 bases of the junction left unmatched. The CDR3 has 14 amino acids.

This clonotype was counted many times. J is TRBJ2-2 and V is TRBV28; TRBD2 aligns across 8 bases. V was pared by 3 bases and J by 6 bases, with 6 bases of the junction left unmatched. The CDR3 consists of 15 residues. The V gene's germline CDR1 is MDHEN and CDR2 SYDVKM. CDR3 nucleotides: TGTGCCAGCAGTTTGCGGGGGGCAGGAGCCGGGGAGCTGTTTTTT. This encodes CASSLRGAGAGELFF.

This clonotype occurred many times. This rearrangement joins TRBV6-1 to TRBJ1-2; 9 nucleotides match TRBD1. The CDR3 loop spans 15 amino acids. With 7 bases clipped from V and 6 bases from J, the junction kept 12 bases outside the gene matches. Germline CDR1 and CDR2: MNHNS and SASEGT. CDR3 nucleotides: TGTGCCAGCACTCCGGACAGGGGAGGATGGGATGGCTACACCTTC. Protein sequence: CASTPDRGGWDGYTF.

Ten or more counts support this clonotype. V is TRBV5-8 and J is TRBJ1-2; TRBD1 aligns across 8 bases. V was clipped by 1 base and J by 4 bases; unmatched bases: 3. Looked up from germline, CDR1 is SGHTS and CDR2 is YDEGEE. This CDR3 contains 14 residues. CDR3 protein: CASSLRTGLYGYTF. CDR3 bases: TGTGCCAGCAGCTTGAGGACAGGGCTCTATGGCTACACCTTC.